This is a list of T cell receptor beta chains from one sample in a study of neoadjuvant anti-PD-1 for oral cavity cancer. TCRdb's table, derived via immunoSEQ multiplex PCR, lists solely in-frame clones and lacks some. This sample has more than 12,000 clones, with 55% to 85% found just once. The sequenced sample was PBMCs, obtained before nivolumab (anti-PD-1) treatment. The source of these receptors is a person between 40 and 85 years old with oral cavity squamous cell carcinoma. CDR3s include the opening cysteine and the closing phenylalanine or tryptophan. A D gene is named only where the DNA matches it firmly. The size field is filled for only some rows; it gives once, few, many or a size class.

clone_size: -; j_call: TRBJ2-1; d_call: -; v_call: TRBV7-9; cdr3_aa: CASSLEGGSSYNEQFF; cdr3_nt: TGTGCCAGCAGCTTAGAGGGGGGATCTTCCTACAATGAGCAGTTCTTC
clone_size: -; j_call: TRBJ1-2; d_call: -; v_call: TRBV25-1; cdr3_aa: CASSESGFGYTF; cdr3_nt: TGTGCCAGCAGTGAATCAGGGTTTGGCTACACCTTC
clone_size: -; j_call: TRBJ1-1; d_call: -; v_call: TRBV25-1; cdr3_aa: CASRGSHTEAFF; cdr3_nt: TGTGCCAGCAGGGGCAGCCACACTGAAGCTTTCTTT
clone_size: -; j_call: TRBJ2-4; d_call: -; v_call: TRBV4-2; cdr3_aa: CASSQEGGNIQYF; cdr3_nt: TGTGCCAGCAGCCAGGAAGGGGGGAACATTCAGTACTTC
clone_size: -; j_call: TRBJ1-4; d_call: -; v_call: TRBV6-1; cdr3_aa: CASRREVEKLFF; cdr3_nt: TGTGCCAGCAGGAGAGAGGTGGAAAAACTGTTTTTT
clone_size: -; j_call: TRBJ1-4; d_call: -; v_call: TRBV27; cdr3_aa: CASSSLQLHEKLFF; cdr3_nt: TGTGCCAGCAGTTCTTTACAGCTTCATGAAAAACTGTTTTTT
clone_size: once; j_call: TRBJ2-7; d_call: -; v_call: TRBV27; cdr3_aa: CASTPRGQGREQYF; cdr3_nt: TGTGCCAGCACCCCGCGGGGGCAGGGCCGCGAGCAGTACTTC
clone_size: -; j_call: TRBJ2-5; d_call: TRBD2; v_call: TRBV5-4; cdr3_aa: CASSSGLAGTSYQETQYF; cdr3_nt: TGTGCCAGCAGCTCGGGACTAGCGGGGACATCATACCAAGAGACCCAGTACTTC
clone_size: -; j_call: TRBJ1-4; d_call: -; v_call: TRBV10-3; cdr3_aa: CARRAVGTNEKLFF; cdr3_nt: TGTGCCCGTAGGGCCGTGGGAACTAATGAAAAACTGTTTTTT
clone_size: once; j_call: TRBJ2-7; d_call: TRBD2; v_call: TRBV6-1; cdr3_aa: CASSEAGTITYEQYF; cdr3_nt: TGTGCCAGCAGTGAAGCCGGGACTATTACCTACGAGCAGTACTTC
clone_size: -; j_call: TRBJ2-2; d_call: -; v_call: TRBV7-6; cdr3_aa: CASSLEGTGELFF; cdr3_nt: TGTGCCAGCAGCTTAGAGGGGACCGGGGAGCTGTTTTTT
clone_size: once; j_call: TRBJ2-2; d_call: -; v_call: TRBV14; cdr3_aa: CASSQGFWGRRELFF; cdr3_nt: TGTGCCAGCAGTCAAGGTTTTTGGGGGCGGCGGGAGCTGTTTTTT
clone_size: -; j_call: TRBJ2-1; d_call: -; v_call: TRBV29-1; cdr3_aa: CSEGSSYNEQFF; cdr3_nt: TGCAGCGAAGGTAGCTCCTACAATGAGCAGTTCTTC
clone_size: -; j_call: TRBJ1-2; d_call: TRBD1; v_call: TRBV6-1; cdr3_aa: CASSSGTGMDYGYTF; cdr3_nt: TGTGCCAGCAGCTCCGGGACAGGGATGGACTATGGCTACACCTTC